The 8 T cell receptor beta chains presented below share a single source sample, sequenced in a study of OX40 agonist ivuxolimab in advanced cancers. Only in-frame clones appear in the TCRdb table, and some are missing; sequencing was by immunoSEQ multiplex PCR. The repertoire holds 60,000 to 75,000 clones, with less than 95% as singletons. The sequencing used CD4+ or CD8+ T cells sorted from blood, collected in a trial of the OX40 agonist ivuxolimab. These TCRs come from an adult with an advanced solid tumor such as melanoma, head and neck, liver or kidney cancer.

J is TRBJ2-1 and V is TRBV7-3; no clear D. Germline values: CDR1 SGHTA, CDR2 FQGTGA. V lost 4 bases and J lost 0, with 10 bases in between. The CDR3 consists of 15 residues. The CDR3 loop is CASSSVPSSYNEQFF. CDR3 nucleotide sequence: TGTGCCAGCAGCTCAGTCCCCAGCTCCTACAATGAGCAGTTCTTC.

The rearrangement uses TRBV10-3 and TRBJ2-7, with 11 nucleotides matching TRBD1. CDR1 is ENHRY and CDR2 is SYGVKD in the germline V gene. V shed 6 bases and J 7 bases; nucleotides not matched to a gene: 14. This CDR3 region has 16 residues. The CDR3 loop reads CAISPPSGTGGLEQYF. Written as DNA, the CDR3 is TGTGCCATCAGCCCCCCCTCCGGGACAGGGGGTCTGGAGCAGTACTTC.

The chain couples TRBV7-3 to TRBJ2-1; TRBD2 matches at 7 bases. Germline V CDR1 and CDR2: SGHTA, FQGTGA. With V trimmed by 2 bases and J by 4 bases, 5 bases remained unmatched. The CDR3 loop spans 15 amino acids. CDR3 sequence: CASSLVGTNYNEQFF. The CDR3 DNA follows: TGTGCCAGCAGCTTAGTAGGGACTAATTACAATGAGCAGTTCTTC.

The chain carries TRBV28 and TRBJ2-1; 14 bases fit TRBD2. The CDR3 extends over 16 amino acids. Trimming at V came to 6 bases and at J to 6 bases, leaving 7 bases not matched to a gene. The germline V gene has CDR1 MDHEN and CDR2 SYDVKM. In nucleotides, the CDR3 is TGTGCCAGCAGCCCAGCCGGGACTAGCGGGGGCAATGAGCAGTTCTTC. This encodes CASSPAGTSGGNEQFF.

The chain couples TRBV7-2 to TRBJ2-7; weak D call: TRBD2 (5 bases). Looked up from germline, CDR1 is SGHTA and CDR2 is FQGNSA. The CDR3 contains 15 residues. Trimming shortened V by 0 bases and J by 5 bases, and 14 bases separated the two germline ends. The CDR3 region is CASSLAPLTTNEQYF. CDR3 nucleotides: TGTGCCAGCAGCTTAGCGCCTTTGACTACCAACGAGCAGTACTTC.

The rearrangement uses TRBV7-8 and TRBJ2-7, with D hard to call. This CDR3 spans 14 amino acids. With 3 bases removed from V and 2 bases from J, the gap between germline ends came to 11 bases. Germline loops: CDR1 SGHVS, CDR2 FQNEAQ. CDR3 nucleotide sequence: TGTGCCAGCAGCTTGATGGGTCGTCCCTACGAGCAGTACTTC. This sequence encodes CASSLMGRPYEQYF.

This chain joins TRBV29-1 and TRBJ1-2; D is possibly TRBD1 (6 bases). Trimming took off 4 bases at V and 4 bases at J, with 10 bases between the two ends. Looked up from germline, CDR1 is SQVTM and CDR2 is ANQGSEA. The CDR3 sequence is 12 residues long. The CDR3 here is CSVATGLYGYTF. CDR3 in DNA: TGCAGCGTTGCTACAGGGCTCTATGGCTACACCTTC.

The chain couples TRBV7-2 to TRBJ1-2; D may be TRBD1 (6 bases). The CDR3 sequence is 13 residues long. Germline V gives CDR1 SGHTA, CDR2 FQGNSA. V shed 4 bases and J shed 7 bases, with 13 bases lying between them. The CDR3 here is CASSSAQGGGYTF. CDR3 nucleotides: TGTGCCAGCAGCTCAGCACAGGGTGGTGGCTACACCTTC. Supplemented by reference TRBV7-2 and TRBJ1-2, the full variable domain reads GAGVSQSPSNKVTEKGKDVELRCDPISGHTALYWYRQSLGQGLEFLIYFQGNSAPDKSGLPSDRFSAERTGGSVSTLTIQRTQQEDSAVYLCASSSAQGGGYTFGSGTRLTVV.